This TCR beta chain emerged from a study of blood T cell repertoires in COVID-19. Data came from immunoSEQ multiplex PCR; TCRdb stores just in-frame clones and leaves some out. The repertoire has about 210,000 clones, over 80% of them found once; the top ten carry 3% to 3.5%. CDR3 length: 15 residues. Germline lookup yields CDR1 SGDLS and CDR2 YYNGEE. V lost 6 bases, J lost 1 base, and 6 bases stayed unmatched. Shortly before study entry, within 2 weeks, exposed participants had met a COVID-19 case. This clonotype was obtained from a woman aged 30 to 39 who had been exposed to COVID-19. Sequenced: PBMCs or T cells enriched from blood (not recorded which). This chain joins TRBV9 and TRBJ1-5, with 8 bases fitting TRBD1. This CDR3 reads CASTRTGKSNQPQHF. The CDR3 DNA sequence: TGTGCCAGCACCAGGACAGGGAAAAGCAATCAGCCCCAGCATTTT.